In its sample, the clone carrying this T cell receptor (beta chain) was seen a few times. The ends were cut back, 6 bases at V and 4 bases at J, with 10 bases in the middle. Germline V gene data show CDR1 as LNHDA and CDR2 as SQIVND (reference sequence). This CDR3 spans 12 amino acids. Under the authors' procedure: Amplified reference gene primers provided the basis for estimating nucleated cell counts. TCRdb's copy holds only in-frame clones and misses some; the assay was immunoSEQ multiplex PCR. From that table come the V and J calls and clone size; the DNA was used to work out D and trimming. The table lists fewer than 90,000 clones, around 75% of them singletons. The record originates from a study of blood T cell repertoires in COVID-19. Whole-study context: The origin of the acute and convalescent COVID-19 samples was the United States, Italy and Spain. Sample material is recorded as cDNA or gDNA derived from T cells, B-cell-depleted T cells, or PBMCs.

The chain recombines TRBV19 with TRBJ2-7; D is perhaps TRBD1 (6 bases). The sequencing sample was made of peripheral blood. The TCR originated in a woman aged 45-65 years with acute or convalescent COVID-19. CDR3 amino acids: CASRADSYEQYF. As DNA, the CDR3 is TGTGCCAGTAGGGCGGACAGTTACGAGCAGTACTTC.